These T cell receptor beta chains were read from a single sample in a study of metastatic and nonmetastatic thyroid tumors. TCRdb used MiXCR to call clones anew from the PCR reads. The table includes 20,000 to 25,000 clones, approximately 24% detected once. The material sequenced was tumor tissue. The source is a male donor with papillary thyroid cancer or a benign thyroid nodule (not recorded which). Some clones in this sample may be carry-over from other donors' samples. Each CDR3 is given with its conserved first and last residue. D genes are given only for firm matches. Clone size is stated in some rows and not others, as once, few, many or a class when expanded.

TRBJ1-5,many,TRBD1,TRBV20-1,TGCAGTGCTAGTCCCCGGACAGGGGGCAATCAGCCCCAGCATTTT,CSASPRTGGNQPQHF
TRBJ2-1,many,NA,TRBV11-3,TGTGCCAGCAGCCTTACTGGGTATGAGCAGTTCTTC,CASSLTGYEQFF
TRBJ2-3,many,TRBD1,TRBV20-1,TGCAGTGCCACTCTCGACAGGGAAAACACAGATACGCAGTATTTT,CSATLDRENTDTQYF
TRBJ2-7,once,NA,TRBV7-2,TGTGCCAGCAGCTTCTGGCCTCGCTCCGAGCAGTACTTC,CASSFWPRSEQYF
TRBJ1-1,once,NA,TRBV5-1,TGCGCCAACAGCCCACTGACCATGAACACTGAAGCTTTCTTT,CANSPLTMNTEAFF
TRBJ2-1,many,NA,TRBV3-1,TGTGCCAGCAGCCAAGATTTTATCGGTAGCGAACATGAGCAGTTCTTC,CASSQDFIGSEHEQFF
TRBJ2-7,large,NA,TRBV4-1,TGCGCCAGCAGCCCGAATGAGCCCAACTACGAGCAGTACTTC,CASSPNEPNYEQYF
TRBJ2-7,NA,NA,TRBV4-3,TGCGCCAGCAGCCAAGATTTCTCCGGTTACGAGCAGTACTTC,CASSQDFSGYEQYF
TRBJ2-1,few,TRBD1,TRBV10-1,TGCGCCAGCAGTGAGTCACGGGACAGAATGCGGTTCTTC,CASSESRDRMRFF
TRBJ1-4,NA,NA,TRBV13,TGTGCCAGCAGCCCAGACACCCTCGGGGCTAATGAAAAACTGTTTTTT,CASSPDTLGANEKLFF
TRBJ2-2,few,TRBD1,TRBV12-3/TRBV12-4,TGTGCCAGCAGTCCCCGGGACAGGCACAACGGGGAGCTGTTTTTT,CASSPRDRHNGELFF
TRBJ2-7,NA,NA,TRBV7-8,TGTGCCAGCAACTTCCCGCCAGGAAGCTCCTACGAGCAGTACTTC,CASNFPPGSSYEQYF
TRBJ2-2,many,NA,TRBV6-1,TGTGCCAGCATCCGGGACTCCTCAACCGGGGAGCTGTTTTTT,CASIRDSSTGELFF
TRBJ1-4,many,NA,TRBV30,TGTGCCTGGAGTATAAAGGGGGAAGAAAAACTGTTTTTT,CAWSIKGEEKLFF
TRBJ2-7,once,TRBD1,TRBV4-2,TGTGCCAGCAGCCCCCCGGGACAGTGGACCAACGAGCAGTACTTC,CASSPPGQWTNEQYF
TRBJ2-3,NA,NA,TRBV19,TGTGCCAGTAGTATCCAGGGCACCATGGATACGCAGTATTTT,CASSIQGTMDTQYF
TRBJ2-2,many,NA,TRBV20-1,TGCAGTGCTAGAAACGGAGGACTGATCGGGGAGCTGTTTTTT,CSARNGGLIGELFF
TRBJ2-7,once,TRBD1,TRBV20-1,TGCAGTGCTAGTGAGGACAGGGGATTCGTTTTCTACGAGCAGTACTTC,CSASEDRGFVFYEQYF
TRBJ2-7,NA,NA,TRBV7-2,TGTGCCAGCAGCTTAGACAGGGAGTACGAGCGGTACTTC,CASSLDREYERYF
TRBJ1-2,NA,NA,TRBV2,TGTGCCAGCAGTGAGGTTTGGGGGAACTATGGCTACACCTTC,CASSEVWGNYGYTF
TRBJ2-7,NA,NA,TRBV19,TGTGCCAGTAGTATTCGGGGTAGTGCCTACGAGCAGTACTTC,CASSIRGSAYEQYF
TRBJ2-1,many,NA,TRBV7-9,TGTGCCAGCAGCTTAGGAGGCCTTCCCTACAATGAGCAGTTCTTC,CASSLGGLPYNEQFF
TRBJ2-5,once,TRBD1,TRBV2,TGTGCCAGCAGGGTACGACAGGGCGCTTGGGAGACCCGGTACTTC,CASRVRQGAWETRYF
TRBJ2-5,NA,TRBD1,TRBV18,TGTGCCAGCTCACCAACAGGGGCTCAAGAGACCCAGTACTTC,CASSPTGAQETQYF
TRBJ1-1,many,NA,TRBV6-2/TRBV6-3,TGTGCCAGCAGTTACTCGACTCTTCTAGGCACTGAAGCTTTCTTT,CASSYSTLLGTEAFF
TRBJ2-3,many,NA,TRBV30,TGTGCCTGGAGTGTGAGCACAGATACGCAGTATTTT,CAWSVSTDTQYF
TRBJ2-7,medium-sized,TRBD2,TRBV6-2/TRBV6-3,TGTGCCAGCGGGCTAGCGGGTCACTACGAGCAGTACTTC,CASGLAGHYEQYF
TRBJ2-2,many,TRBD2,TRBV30,TGTGCCTGGAGTAATCTAGCGGGTGGGACCGGGGAGCTGTTTTTT,CAWSNLAGGTGELFF
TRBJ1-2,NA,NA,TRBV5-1,TGCGCCAGCAGCTTCCAGGGCGGGGATGGCTACACCTTC,CASSFQGGDGYTF
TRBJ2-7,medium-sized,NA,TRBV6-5,TGTGCCAGCAGTTACCAGGGGCCTATAATAGGTGAGCAGTACTTC,CASSYQGPIIGEQYF
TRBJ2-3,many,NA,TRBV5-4,TGTGCCAGCAGCTTGGATGGCGGGATCAGCAAAGATACGCAGTATTTT,CASSLDGGISKDTQYF
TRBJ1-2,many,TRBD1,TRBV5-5,TGTGCCAGCAGCTCCCTGGGGACAGGGCTTTATGGCTACACCTTC,CASSSLGTGLYGYTF
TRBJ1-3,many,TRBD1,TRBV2,TGTGCCAGCAGTCTAGGGGGCTATGGAAACACCATATATTTT,CASSLGGYGNTIYF
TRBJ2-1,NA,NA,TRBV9,TGTGCCAGCAGCTCATCGGCGGTATGGGATCAGTTCTTC,CASSSSAVWDQFF
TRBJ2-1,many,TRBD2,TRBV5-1,TGCGCCAGCAGCTTCGGTAGCGGGAACGTGAATGAGCAGTTCTTC,CASSFGSGNVNEQFF
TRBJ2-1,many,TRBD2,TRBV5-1,TGCGCCAGCAACATGGTAAGCGGGAGGAATGAGCAGTTCTTC,CASNMVSGRNEQFF
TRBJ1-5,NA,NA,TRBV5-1,TGCGCCAGCAGCTCAGGAGAGGATGATCAGCCCCAGCATTTT,CASSSGEDDQPQHF
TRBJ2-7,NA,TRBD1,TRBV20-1,TGCAGTGCTAGACGGGGGGGGACAGGGGCCTACGAGCAGTACTTC,CSARRGGTGAYEQYF
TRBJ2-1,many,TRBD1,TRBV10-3,TGTGCCATCAGTGAGTCAGCGACAGGGGTATTGAATGAGCAGTTCTTC,CAISESATGVLNEQFF
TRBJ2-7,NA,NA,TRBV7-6,TGTGCAAGCAGCTTAACACCCCTCGGGGCGGGGGAGCAGTACTTC,CASSLTPLGAGEQYF
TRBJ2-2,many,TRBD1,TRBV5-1,TGCGCCAGCAGCCCCGGACAGGGGCTTGCCGGGGAGCTGTTTTTT,CASSPGQGLAGELFF
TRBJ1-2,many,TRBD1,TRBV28,TGTGCCAGCAGTTGGGGACAGGGAAACTATGGCTACACCTTC,CASSWGQGNYGYTF
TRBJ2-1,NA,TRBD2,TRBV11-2,TGTGCCAGCAGCCCCGGACTAGCGGGAGCCTACAATGAGCAGTTCTTC,CASSPGLAGAYNEQFF
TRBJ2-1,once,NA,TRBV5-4,TGTGCCAGCAGCTTAACTGGAGGGGGGGGGACTGAGCAGTTCTTC,CASSLTGGGGTEQFF
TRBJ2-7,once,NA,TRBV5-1,TGCGCCAGCGGATCTACATGGTTCGGGTACGATCAGTACTTC,CASGSTWFGYDQYF
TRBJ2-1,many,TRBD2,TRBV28,TGTGCCAGCAGGGGGACTAGCGGGTACAATGAGCAGTTCTTC,CASRGTSGYNEQFF
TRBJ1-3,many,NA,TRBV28,TGTGCCAGCACCCCGTCTTACACTCCCAGGGGCTCTGGAAACACCATATATTTT,CASTPSYTPRGSGNTIYF
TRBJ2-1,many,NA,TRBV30,TGTGCCTGTGAGGGAGCCTACAATGAGCAGTTCTTC,CACEGAYNEQFF
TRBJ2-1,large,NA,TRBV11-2,TGTGCCAGCAGCCACGATTGGACTGCAAACAATGAGCAGTTCTTC,CASSHDWTANNEQFF
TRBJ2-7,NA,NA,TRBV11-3,TGTGCCAGCAGCTTAGAATGGCGAGGCCACGAGCAGTACTTC,CASSLEWRGHEQYF
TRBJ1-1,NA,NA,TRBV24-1,TGTGCCACCAGTGGGCGGGCGAACACTGAAGCTTTCTTT,CATSGRANTEAFF
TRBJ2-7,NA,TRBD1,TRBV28,TGTGCCAGCTCCTCCGGGACAGGGTTATCTGGGGGCTTCTACGAGCAGTACTTC,CASSSGTGLSGGFYEQYF
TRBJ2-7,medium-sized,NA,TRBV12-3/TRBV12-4,TGTGCCAGCAGTTTTTCGTATGTGACGCGCTACGAGCAGTACTTC,CASSFSYVTRYEQYF
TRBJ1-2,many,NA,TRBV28,TGTGCCAGCAGCCCCTCAAGGTCTAACTATGGCTACACCTTC,CASSPSRSNYGYTF
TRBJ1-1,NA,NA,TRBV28,TGTGCCTGCAGTCCTAGGGTGGACGCTGAAGATTTCTTT,CACSPRVDAEDFF
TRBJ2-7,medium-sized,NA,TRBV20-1,TGCAGTGCTAATTCGAAGGACGAGCAGTACTTC,CSANSKDEQYF
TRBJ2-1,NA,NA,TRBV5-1,TGCGCCAGCAGCTTGGATGCGGGATTTTTCAATGAGCAGTTCTTC,CASSLDAGFFNEQFF
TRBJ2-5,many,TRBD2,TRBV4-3,TGCGCCAGCAGCCACGTAAGGACTAGCGAACAAGAGACCCAGTACTTC,CASSHVRTSEQETQYF